The subject of this entry is one T cell receptor beta chain. The antigen is not known. Those who donated were healthy bone marrow donors. The entry originates in a study of cytomegalovirus exposure and HLA in healthy donors. At the level of the study: Early released data had about 80 million unique TCRs, all coming from HLA-typed donors.

Study-level findings and limits: CMV serostatus stood as the only immune exposure information on hand.

Germline V CDR1 and CDR2: SGDLS, YYNGEE. The CDR3 totals 16 residues. Trimming left V 4 bases short and J 0 bases short, with 15 bases between. The PCR ran on 60 Vbeta and 13 Jbeta primers. Some clones are missing from TCRdb's copy, which holds only in-frame ones; the method was immunoSEQ multiplex PCR. The table lists roughly 120,000 clones, 73% of them singletons, with over 2% in the top ten. This TCR was recovered from a woman in her thirties or forties in good health and CMV-seropositive. This sequence joins TRBV9 and TRBJ2-3; D is possibly TRBD2 (5 bases). Sequencing used PBMCs. CDR3 in amino acids: CASSPTQRHSTDTQYF. The CDR3 region has the DNA TGTGCCAGCAGCCCTACCCAGCGGCACAGCACAGATACGCAGTATTTT.